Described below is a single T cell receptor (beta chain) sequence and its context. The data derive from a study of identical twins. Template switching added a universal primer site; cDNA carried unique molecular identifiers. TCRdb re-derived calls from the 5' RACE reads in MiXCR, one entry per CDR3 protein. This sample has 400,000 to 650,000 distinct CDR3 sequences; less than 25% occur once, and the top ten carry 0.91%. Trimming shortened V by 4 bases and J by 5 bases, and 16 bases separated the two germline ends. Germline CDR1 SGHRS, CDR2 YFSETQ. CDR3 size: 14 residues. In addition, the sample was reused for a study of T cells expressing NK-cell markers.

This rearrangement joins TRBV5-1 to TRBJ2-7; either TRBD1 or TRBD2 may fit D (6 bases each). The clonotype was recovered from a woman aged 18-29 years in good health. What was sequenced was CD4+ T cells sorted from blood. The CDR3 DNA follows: TGCGCCAGCAGCCTGGAGGGGGGCAGGGACGAGCAGTACTTC. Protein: CASSLEGGRDEQYF.